This record concerns one TCR beta chain sequence. Antigen unknown. Between the trimmed V and J ends, which lost 3 bases and 2 bases, there was a span of 11 bases. CDR3 size: 14 residues. Germline V gene sequence: CDR1 LGHNA, CDR2 YSLEER. Pools of viral peptides were used by the ViraFEST assay to expand antigen-specific CD4+ T cells ahead of sequencing. Subsequent to less than twelve days of culture, CD4+ T cells were isolated. Participants were vaccinated with two doses of either the BNT162b2 or mRNA-1273 vaccine. Both day 3 and day 7 saw half the medium replaced with IL-2 medium. This sample was included in a study of vaccination effects on CD4 cells after COVID-19. Study-level results: Convalescent patients were scarce, and early post-infection timepoints were absent. Both infection-induced and vaccine-induced clones contracted markedly at late post-vaccination timepoints.

Generated by immunoSEQ multiplex PCR, the TCRdb table keeps only in-frame clones and is missing some. The sample holds 25,000 to 35,000 clones, around 85% seen once. The sequenced sample was CD4+ T cells from PBMCs cultured with SARS-CoV-2 spike peptides, obtained after COVID-19 vaccination. This clonotype originated in a human donor who received a COVID-19 vaccine. Some clones in this sample may be carry-over from other donors' samples. The genes are TRBV4-3 and TRBJ2-7; D is perhaps TRBD2 (5 bases). CDR3 DNA: TGCGCCAGCAGCCAGTGGAGGCACCCCTACGAGCAGTACGTC. It specifies CASSQWRHPYEQYV.